The 26 T cell receptor beta chains presented below share a single source sample, sequenced in a study of T cell repertoires in ileal Crohn's disease. Some clones are missing from TCRdb's copy, which holds only in-frame ones; the method was immunoSEQ multiplex PCR. The sample shows roughly 4,100 clones, around 76% of them seen only once. Sequenced sample: ileal tissue. The receptors shown here come from an adult with Crohn's disease.

The chain carries TRBV7-9 and TRBJ2-3; possibly TRBD2 for D (5 bases). V was clipped by 5 bases and J by 0 bases, with 12 bases between them. Looked up from germline, CDR1 is SEHNR and CDR2 is FQNEAQ (reference sequence). CDR3 length equals 15 residues. CDR3 loop: CASSVSASSTDTQYF. In DNA form, the CDR3 reads TGTGCCAGCAGCGTTAGCGCCTCTAGCACAGATACGCAGTATTTT.

J is TRBJ2-2 and V is TRBV19; TRBD2 agrees at 7 bases. The germline V gene has CDR1 LNHDA and CDR2 SQIVND (reference sequence). V lost 1 base to trimming and J lost 0 bases; unmatched junction nucleotides: 5. The length of the CDR3 is 17 residues. CDR3: CASSIGGLFANTGELFF. In DNA form, the CDR3 reads TGTGCCAGTAGTATAGGGGGACTATTCGCGAACACCGGGGAGCTGTTTTTT.

The rearrangement uses TRBV13 and TRBJ2-5, with D possibly being TRBD2 (5 bases). Trimming left V 5 bases short and J 0 bases short, with 10 bases between. The length of the CDR3 is 14 residues. Germline CDR1 reads PRHDT; CDR2 reads FYEKMQ (reference sequence). In nucleotides, the CDR3 is TGTGCCAGCAGCCGCCGGACTGACCAAGAGACCCAGTACTTC. Its protein is CASSRRTDQETQYF. The full variable domain, with the rest looked up from reference TRBV13 and TRBJ2-5, is AAGVIQSPRHLIKEKRETATLKCYPIPRHDTVYWYQQGPGQDPQFLISFYEKMQSDKGSIPDRFSAQQFSDYHSELNMSSLELGDSALYFCASSRRTDQETQYFGPGTRLLVL.

The chain has TRBV5-1 and TRBJ2-7, with a tentative D call TRBD2 (5 bases). CDR1 is SGHRS and CDR2 is YFSETQ in the germline V gene. Trimming removed 4 bases at V and 5 bases at J, with 13 bases between. The CDR3 is 13 residues long. The CDR3 protein is CASSLLGSDEQYF. The CDR3 DNA reads TGCGCCAGCAGCCTGCTGGGTAGCGACGAGCAGTACTTC.

The gene calls are TRBV7-2 and TRBJ2-3; 8 nucleotides align to TRBD2. This CDR3 comprises 14 residues. J gave up 6 bases and V 3 bases, and 5 bases lay outside the gene matches. Germline V gene data show CDR1 as SGHTA and CDR2 as FQGNSA. CDR3 DNA: TGTGCCAGCAGCTTGGCGGGGGGCCAGGATACGCAGTATTTT. The encoded protein is CASSLAGGQDTQYF.

The chain couples TRBV4-1 to TRBJ2-7; TRBD2 matches at 8 bases. This CDR3 region has 15 residues. The J segment lost 3 bases and the V segment lost 0 bases, leaving 4 bases of the junction unmatched. Germline V gene data show CDR1 as MGHRA and CDR2 as YSYEKL. Here the CDR3 DNA reads TGCGCCAGCAGCCAAGATCGAGCGGGGGTCTACGAGCAGTACTTC. It yields the protein CASSQDRAGVYEQYF.

The rearrangement uses TRBV5-1 and TRBJ1-4; D not resolved. Germline V lookup: CDR1 SGHRS, CDR2 YFSETQ. The V end was cut by 3 bases, the J end by 0 bases, with 6 bases between. The CDR3 extends over 14 amino acids. The chain's CDR3 is CASSSSSTNEKLFF. The CDR3 coding sequence is TGCGCCAGCAGCTCGTCCTCAACTAATGAAAAACTGTTTTTT.

J is TRBJ2-5 and V is TRBV10-3; weak D call: TRBD2 (6 bases). This CDR3 comprises 15 residues. V was clipped by 6 bases and J by 0 bases, with 14 bases between them. Germline V gene lookup returns CDR1 ENHRY and CDR2 SYGVKD. This chain's CDR3 is CAIRPSGGNQETQYF. The DNA of the CDR3 is TGTGCCATCAGGCCCAGCGGAGGGAACCAAGAGACCCAGTACTTC.

This sequence joins TRBV7-2 and TRBJ1-5; D is ambiguous. V was pared by 2 bases and J by 3 bases, with 11 bases between. Germline loops: CDR1 SGHTA, CDR2 FQGNSA. This CDR3 is built from 15 residues. CDR3 amino acids: CASSLRIGVNQPQHF. DNA for the CDR3: TGTGCCAGCAGCTTACGGATTGGAGTCAATCAGCCCCAGCATTTT.

This clone came up a few times. V usage is TRBV5-1 and J usage is TRBJ2-2, with 7 bases fitting TRBD2. Germline CDR1 reads SGHRS; CDR2 reads YFSETQ. V was clipped by 2 bases and J by 3 bases; unmatched bases: 19. This CDR3 spans 20 amino acids. The CDR3 loop reads CASSLWINGGGSVDTGELFF. CDR3 nucleotides: TGCGCCAGCAGCTTATGGATTAACGGCGGGGGTTCGGTCGACACCGGGGAGCTGTTTTTT.

In DNA form, the CDR3 reads TGTGCCAGCAGGGGTGACAGGGAAACTGAAGCTTTCTTT. Residues: CASRGDRETEAFF. The chain combines TRBV2 with TRBJ1-1, with 7 positions matching TRBD1. Germline V gene lookup returns CDR1 SNHLY and CDR2 FYNNEI. V lost 6 bases, J lost 5 bases, and 6 bases stayed unmatched. This CDR3 spans 13 amino acids.

This sequence joins TRBV4-3 and TRBJ1-3, with D maybe TRBD1 (5 bases). This CDR3 contains 17 residues. Trimming cost V 4 bases and J 4 bases, with 20 bases left between them. The germline gives CDR1 LGHNA, CDR2 YSLEER. For the CDR3, the DNA is TGCGCCAGCAGCCGATCGGCCCAGGGAACGGCCGGAAACACCATATATTTT. Translating it yields CASSRSAQGTAGNTIYF.

This chain connects TRBV12-5 to TRBJ2-3, with 8 bases that match TRBD2. Unmatched junction bases numbered 3, after V lost 1 base and J lost 6 bases. The CDR3 sequence is 14 residues long. CDR1 is LGHNT, CDR2 FRNRAP, per germline. The CDR3 region has the DNA TGTGCTAGTGGTTTGGAGCGGGGGTGGGATACGCAGTATTTT. This sequence encodes CASGLERGWDTQYF.

The genes are TRBV28 and TRBJ1-6; D is unresolved. Trimming took 3 bases from V and 6 from J, leaving 6 bases between them. The CDR3 length is 13 residues. Germline lookup yields CDR1 MDHEN and CDR2 SYDVKM. The CDR3 DNA reads TGTGCCAGCAGTTTGCTCGGTAATTCACCCCTCCACTTT. Translated: CASSLLGNSPLHF. Looking up the rest from reference TRBV28 and TRBJ1-6 gives the full variable domain: DVKVTQSSRYLVKRTGEKVFLECVQDMDHENMFWYRQDPGLGLRLIYFSYDVKMKEKGDIPEGYSVSREKKERFSLILESASTNQTSMYLCASSLLGNSPLHFGNGTRLTVT.

V and J are TRBV11-2 and TRBJ2-3, with 10 bases matching TRBD2. The CDR3 has 16 amino acids. Trimming cost V 2 bases and J 2 bases; bases outside gene matches: 4. Germline assignment: CDR1 SGHAT and CDR2 FQNNGV. The CDR3 sequence: CASSLQAGGPTDTQYF. In nucleotides, the CDR3 is TGTGCCAGCAGCTTACAAGCGGGGGGGCCCACAGATACGCAGTATTTT.

A few counts support this clone. The rearrangement joins TRBV6-5 to TRBJ2-7, with D tentatively TRBD1 (6 bases). CDR1 is MNHEY and CDR2 is SVGAGI in the germline V gene. V was trimmed by 4 bases and J by 7 bases, leaving 11 bases between them. The length of the CDR3 is 12 residues. The chain's CDR3 is CASSSGTREQYF. CDR3 DNA sequence: TGTGCCAGCAGTTCCGGGACACGGGAGCAGTACTTC.

The V call is TRBV6-5, the J call TRBJ1-2; 7 bases are shared with TRBD1. The CDR3 runs 14 residues. The germline gives CDR1 MNHEY, CDR2 SVGAGI. V trimming: 4 bases; J trimming: 7 bases; junction bases outside the gene matches: 9. CDR3 coding DNA: TGTGCCAGCAGTTCCAATGACAGGGCCCTTGGCTACACCTTC. It translates to CASSSNDRALGYTF.

J is TRBJ1-1 and V is TRBV14; D remains unclear. Germline assignment: CDR1 SGHDN and CDR2 FVKESK. Trimming took 4 bases from V and 1 from J, leaving 7 bases between them. The CDR3 extends over 13 amino acids. CDR3 DNA: TGTGCCAGCAGCCGAAGACAGAACACTGAAGCTTTCTTT. Residues: CASSRRQNTEAFF.

A single count supports this clone. The chain links TRBV25-1 to TRBJ1-5; D call uncertain. CDR1 is MGHDK and CDR2 is SYGVNS in the germline V gene. The CDR3 runs to 11 residues. Trimming cost V 9 bases and J 7 bases, with 10 bases left between them. CDR3 DNA: TGTGCCAGACAGAACGGCCAGCCCCAGCATTTT. Protein product: CARQNGQPQHF.

The J gene is TRBJ2-7, the V gene TRBV5-4; 8 bases are shared with TRBD1. Trimming took 5 bases from V and 1 from J; bases not matched to a gene: 5. There are 14 residues in the CDR3. The germline gives CDR1 SGHNT, CDR2 YYREEE (reference sequence). CDR3 region: CASSIGQGSYEQYF. The DNA of the CDR3 is TGTGCCAGCAGTATAGGACAGGGTTCCTACGAGCAGTACTTC.

The chain recombines TRBV7-3 with TRBJ2-1, with 7 positions matching TRBD1. Germline V lookup: CDR1 SGHTA, CDR2 FQGTGA. The J segment lost 4 bases and the V segment lost 5 bases, leaving 5 bases of the junction unmatched. CDR3 length: 14 residues. The DNA for the CDR3 is TGTGCCAGCAGCCCCGGGACAGAGTACAATGAGCAGTTCTTC. It yields the protein CASSPGTEYNEQFF.

The V gene is TRBV28, the J gene TRBJ1-2; possibly TRBD1 for D (6 bases). The CDR3 has 14 residues. CDR1 is MDHEN and CDR2 is SYDVKM in the germline V gene. Between the trimmed V and J ends, which lost 3 bases and 3 bases, there was a span of 11 bases. DNA of the CDR3: TGTGCCAGCAGTTTGGGCAGGGGCGACTATGGCTACACCTTC. This encodes CASSLGRGDYGYTF.

This sequence joins TRBV30 and TRBJ2-2, with D perhaps TRBD1 (5 bases). Trimming shortened V by 6 bases and J by 2 bases, and 10 bases separated the two germline ends. The CDR3 is 13 residues long. In germline, CDR1 is GTSNPN, CDR2 SVGIG (reference sequence). CDR3 loop: CACCDRNTGELFF. The DNA of the CDR3 is TGTGCCTGCTGCGACAGAAACACCGGGGAGCTGTTTTTT.

This clone was seen a few times. The V gene is TRBV7-6, the J gene TRBJ1-2, with 9 bases lining up with TRBD1. V lost 5 bases and J lost 3; bases outside the gene matches: 10. CDR1 and CDR2 from the germline V gene are SGHVS and FNYEAQ. The CDR3 is 16 amino acids. CDR3 in amino acids: CASSPQGDRADYGYTF. The DNA for the CDR3 is TGTGCCAGCAGCCCTCAAGGGGACAGGGCCGACTATGGCTACACCTTC. The whole variable domain, filled in from reference TRBV7-6 and TRBJ1-2, reads GAGVSQSPRYKVTKRGQDVALRCDPISGHVSLYWYRQALGQGPEFLTYFNYEAQQDKSGLPNDRFSAERPEGSISTLTIQRTEQRDSAMYRCASSPQGDRADYGYTFGSGTRLTVV.

The J gene is TRBJ2-3, the V gene TRBV14, with 14 positions matching TRBD2. Germline trimming cut 0 bases from V and 6 bases from J; bases unmatched to any gene: 8. This CDR3 has 18 amino acids. Germline V CDR1 and CDR2: SGHDN, FVKESK. The DNA of the CDR3 is TGTGCCAGCAGCCAAGATACGACTAGCGGGAGGGCAGAGGATACGCAGTATTTT. Its protein product is CASSQDTTSGRAEDTQYF.

The rearrangement joins TRBV18 to TRBJ1-3; 9 positions agree with TRBD1. The CDR3 is 14 residues long. The junction had 4 bases not matched to a gene; V was cut back by 3 bases and J by 7 bases. Germline V gene sequence: CDR1 KGHSH, CDR2 LQKENI. This chain's CDR3 is CASSPGTGRNTIYF. Here the CDR3 DNA reads TGTGCCAGCTCACCCGGGACAGGGAGGAACACCATATATTTT.